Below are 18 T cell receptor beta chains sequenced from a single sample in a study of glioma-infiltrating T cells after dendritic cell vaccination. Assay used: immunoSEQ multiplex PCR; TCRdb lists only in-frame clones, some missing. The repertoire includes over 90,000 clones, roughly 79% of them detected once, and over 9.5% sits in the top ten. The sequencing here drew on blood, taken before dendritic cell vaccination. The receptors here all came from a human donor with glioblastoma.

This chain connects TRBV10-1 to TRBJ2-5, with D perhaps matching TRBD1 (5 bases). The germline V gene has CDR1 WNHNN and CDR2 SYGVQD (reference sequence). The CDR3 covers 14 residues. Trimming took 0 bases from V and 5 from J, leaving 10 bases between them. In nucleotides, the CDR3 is TGCGCCAGCAGTGAGTCGGGGCTCGGGGAGACCCAGTACTTC. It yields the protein CASSESGLGETQYF.

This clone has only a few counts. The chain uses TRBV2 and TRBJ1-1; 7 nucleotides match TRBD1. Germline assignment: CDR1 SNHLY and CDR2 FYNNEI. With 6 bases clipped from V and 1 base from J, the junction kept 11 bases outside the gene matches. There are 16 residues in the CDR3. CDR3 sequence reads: CASSEVGDRRNTEAFF. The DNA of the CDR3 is TGTGCCAGCAGCGAGGTAGGGGACAGACGGAACACTGAAGCTTTCTTT.

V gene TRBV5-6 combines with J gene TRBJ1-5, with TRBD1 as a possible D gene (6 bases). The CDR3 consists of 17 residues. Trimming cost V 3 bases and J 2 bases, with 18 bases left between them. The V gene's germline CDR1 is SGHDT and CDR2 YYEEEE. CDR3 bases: TGTGCCAGCAGCTCGAAGGGACGATCAGGGGGCAATCAGCCCCAGCATTTT. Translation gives CASSSKGRSGGNQPQHF.

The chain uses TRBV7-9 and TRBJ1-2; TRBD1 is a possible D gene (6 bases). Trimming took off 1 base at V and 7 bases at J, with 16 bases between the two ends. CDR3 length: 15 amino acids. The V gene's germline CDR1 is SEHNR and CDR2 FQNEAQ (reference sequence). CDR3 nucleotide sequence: TGTGCCAGCAGCTTAGAGATTCCAGGGGAAGGTGGCTACACCTTC. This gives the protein CASSLEIPGEGGYTF.

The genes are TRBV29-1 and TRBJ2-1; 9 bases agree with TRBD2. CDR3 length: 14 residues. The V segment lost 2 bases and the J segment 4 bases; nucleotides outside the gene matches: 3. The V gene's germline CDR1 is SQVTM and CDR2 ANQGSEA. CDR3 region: CSVERRGGYNEQFF. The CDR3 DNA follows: TGCAGCGTTGAACGGCGGGGGGGGTACAATGAGCAGTTCTTC.

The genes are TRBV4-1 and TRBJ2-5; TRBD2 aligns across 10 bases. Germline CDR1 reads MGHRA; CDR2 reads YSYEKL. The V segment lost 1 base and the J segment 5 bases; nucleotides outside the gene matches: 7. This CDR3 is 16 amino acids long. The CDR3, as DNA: TGCGCCAGCAGCCAAGGGTCCCTAGCGGGGGTGGAGACCCAGTACTTC. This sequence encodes CASSQGSLAGVETQYF.

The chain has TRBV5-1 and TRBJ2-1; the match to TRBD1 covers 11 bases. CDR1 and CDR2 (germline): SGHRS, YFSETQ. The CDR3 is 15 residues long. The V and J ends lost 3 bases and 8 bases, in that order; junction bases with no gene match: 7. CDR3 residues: CASSSGQGAVDEQFF. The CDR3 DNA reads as TGCGCCAGCAGCTCCGGACAGGGGGCAGTTGATGAGCAGTTCTTC. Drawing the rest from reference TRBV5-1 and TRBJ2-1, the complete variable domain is KAGVTQTPRYLIKTRGQQVTLSCSPISGHRSVSWYQQTPGQGLQFLFEYFSETQRNKGNFPGRFSGRQFSNSRSEMNVSTLELGDSALYLCASSSGQGAVDEQFFGPGTRLTVL.

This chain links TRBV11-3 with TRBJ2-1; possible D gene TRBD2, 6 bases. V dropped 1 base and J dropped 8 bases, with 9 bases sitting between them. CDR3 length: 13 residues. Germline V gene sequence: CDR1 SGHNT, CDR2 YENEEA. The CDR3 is CASSLGRVDEQFF. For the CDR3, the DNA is TGTGCCAGCAGCTTAGGGAGGGTAGATGAGCAGTTCTTC.

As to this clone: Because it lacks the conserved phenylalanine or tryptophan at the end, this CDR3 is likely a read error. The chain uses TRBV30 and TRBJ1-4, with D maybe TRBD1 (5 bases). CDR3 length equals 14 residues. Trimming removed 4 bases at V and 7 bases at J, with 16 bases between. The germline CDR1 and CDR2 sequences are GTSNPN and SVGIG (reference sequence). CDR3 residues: CAWTRGGKGEKLFL. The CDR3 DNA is TGTGCCTGGACCCGGGGGGGGAAAGGTGAAAAACTGTTTTTG.

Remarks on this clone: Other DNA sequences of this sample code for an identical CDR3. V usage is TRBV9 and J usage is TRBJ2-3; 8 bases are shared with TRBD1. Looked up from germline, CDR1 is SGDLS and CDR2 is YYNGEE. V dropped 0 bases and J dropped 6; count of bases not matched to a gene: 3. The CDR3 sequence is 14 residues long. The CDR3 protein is CASSVVTGGDTQYF. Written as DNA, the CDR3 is TGTGCCAGCAGCGTAGTTACAGGGGGGGATACGCAGTATTTT.

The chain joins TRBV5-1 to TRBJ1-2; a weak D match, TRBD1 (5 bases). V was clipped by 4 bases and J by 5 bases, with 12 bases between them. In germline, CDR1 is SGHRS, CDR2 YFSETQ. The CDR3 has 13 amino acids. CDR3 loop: CASSQLQEYGYTF. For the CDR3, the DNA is TGCGCCAGCAGCCAGTTACAGGAGTATGGCTACACCTTC.

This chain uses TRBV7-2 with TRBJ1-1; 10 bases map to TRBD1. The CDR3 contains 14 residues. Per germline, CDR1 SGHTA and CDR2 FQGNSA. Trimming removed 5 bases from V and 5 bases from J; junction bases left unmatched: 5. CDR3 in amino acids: CASSPRTGGTEAFF. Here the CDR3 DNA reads TGTGCCAGCAGCCCTCGGACAGGGGGGACTGAAGCTTTCTTT.

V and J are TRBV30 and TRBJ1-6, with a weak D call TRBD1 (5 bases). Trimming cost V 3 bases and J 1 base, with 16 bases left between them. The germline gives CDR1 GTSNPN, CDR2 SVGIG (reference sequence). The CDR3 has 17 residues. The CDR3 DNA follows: TGTGCCTGGAGCCCACCCCGACAGCTTTCCTATAATTCACCCCTCCACTTT. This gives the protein CAWSPPRQLSYNSPLHF.

CDR3 sequence (DNA): TGTGCCAGCAGGGAAATACAGGGGCCCTATGGCTACACCTTC. This gives the protein CASREIQGPYGYTF. The genes are TRBV11-2 and TRBJ1-2, with 7 bases that match TRBD1. The CDR3 totals 14 residues. Trimming cost V 6 bases and J 4 bases; bases outside gene matches: 8. Germline CDR1 SGHAT, CDR2 FQNNGV.

CDR3: CASSHRGRGLNEQFF. CDR3 bases: TGCGCCAGCAGCCACCGGGGCAGGGGATTGAATGAGCAGTTCTTC. V is TRBV4-1 and J is TRBJ2-1, with D perhaps TRBD1 (6 bases). The CDR3 is 15 amino acids. Germline V CDR1 and CDR2: MGHRA, YSYEKL. V lost 3 bases and J lost 7, with 16 bases in between.

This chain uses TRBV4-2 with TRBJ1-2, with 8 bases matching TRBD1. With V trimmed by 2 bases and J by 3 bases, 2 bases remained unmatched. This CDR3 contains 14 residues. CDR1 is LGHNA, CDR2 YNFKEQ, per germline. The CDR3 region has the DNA TGTGCCAGCAGCCAAAGGGGACAGGACTATGGCTACACCTTC. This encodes CASSQRGQDYGYTF.

DNA of the CDR3: TGTGCCAGCAGTGAAATAGCGGGGGCCCAAGCGGATGAGCAGTTCTTC. It specifies CASSEIAGAQADEQFF. V and J are TRBV2 and TRBJ2-1; 9 bases map to TRBD2. The junction had 10 bases not matched to a gene; V was cut back by 2 bases and J by 8 bases. The CDR3 covers 16 residues. Germline CDR1 SNHLY, CDR2 FYNNEI.

The CDR3 sequence is CASSTGGTSGEETQYF. The CDR3, as DNA: TGTGCCAGCAGCACCGGAGGGACTAGCGGGGAGGAGACCCAGTACTTC. V and J are TRBV5-4 and TRBJ2-5; 13 nucleotides agree with TRBD2. The V gene end was trimmed by 4 bases and the J gene end by 5 bases; junction bases not matched to a gene: 8. In germline, CDR1 is SGHNT, CDR2 YYREEE (reference sequence). The CDR3 sequence is 16 residues long.